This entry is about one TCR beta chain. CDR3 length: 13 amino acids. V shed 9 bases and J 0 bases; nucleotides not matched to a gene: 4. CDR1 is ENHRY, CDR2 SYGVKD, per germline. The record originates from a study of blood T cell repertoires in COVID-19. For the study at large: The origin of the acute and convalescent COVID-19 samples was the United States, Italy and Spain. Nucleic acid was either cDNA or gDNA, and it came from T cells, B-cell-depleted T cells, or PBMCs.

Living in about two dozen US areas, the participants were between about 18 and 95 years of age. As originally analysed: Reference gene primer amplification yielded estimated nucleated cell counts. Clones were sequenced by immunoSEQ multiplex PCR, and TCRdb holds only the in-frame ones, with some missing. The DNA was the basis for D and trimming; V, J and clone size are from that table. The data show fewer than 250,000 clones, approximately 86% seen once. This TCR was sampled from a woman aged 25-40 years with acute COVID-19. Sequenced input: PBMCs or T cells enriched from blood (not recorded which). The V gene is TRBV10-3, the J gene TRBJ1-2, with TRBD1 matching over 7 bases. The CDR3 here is CAIRQGANYGYTF. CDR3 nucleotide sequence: TGTGCCATTCGACAGGGAGCTAACTATGGCTACACCTTC.